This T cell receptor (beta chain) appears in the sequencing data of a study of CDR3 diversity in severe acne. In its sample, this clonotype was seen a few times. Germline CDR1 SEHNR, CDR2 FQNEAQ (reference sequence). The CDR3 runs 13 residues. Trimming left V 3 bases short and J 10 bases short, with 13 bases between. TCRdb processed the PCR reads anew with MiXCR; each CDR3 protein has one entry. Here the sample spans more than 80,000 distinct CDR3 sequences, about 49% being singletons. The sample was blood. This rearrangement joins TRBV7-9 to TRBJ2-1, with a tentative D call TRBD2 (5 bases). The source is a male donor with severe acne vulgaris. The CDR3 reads CASSFFSGNEQFF. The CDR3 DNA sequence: TGTGCCAGCAGCTTTTTCTCCGGGAACGAGCAGTTCTTC.